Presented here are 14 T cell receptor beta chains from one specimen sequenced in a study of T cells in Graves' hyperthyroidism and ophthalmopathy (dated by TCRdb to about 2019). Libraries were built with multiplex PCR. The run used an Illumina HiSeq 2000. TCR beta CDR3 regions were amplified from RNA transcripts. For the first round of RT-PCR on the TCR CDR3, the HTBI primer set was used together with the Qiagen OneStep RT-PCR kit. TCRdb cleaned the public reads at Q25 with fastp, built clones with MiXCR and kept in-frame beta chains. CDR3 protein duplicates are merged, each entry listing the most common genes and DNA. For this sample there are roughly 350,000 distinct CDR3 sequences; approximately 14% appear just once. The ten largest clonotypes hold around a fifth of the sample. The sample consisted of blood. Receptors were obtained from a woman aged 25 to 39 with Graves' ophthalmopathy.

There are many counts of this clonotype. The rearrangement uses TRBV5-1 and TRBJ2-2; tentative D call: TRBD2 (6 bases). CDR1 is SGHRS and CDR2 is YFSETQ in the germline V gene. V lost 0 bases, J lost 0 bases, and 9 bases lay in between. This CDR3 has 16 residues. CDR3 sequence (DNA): TGCGCCAGCAGCTTGGTTAGCGGAGCGAACACCGGGGAGCTGTTTTTT. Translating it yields CASSLVSGANTGELFF.

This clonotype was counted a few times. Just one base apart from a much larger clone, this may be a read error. CDR3 region: CASSLRGISYDEQFF. For the CDR3, the DNA is TGTGCCAGCAGCTTAAGGGGGATATCCTACGATGAGCAGTTCTTC. This chain joins TRBV11-2 and TRBJ2-1; the D gene is possibly TRBD1 (6 bases). Germline lookup yields CDR1 SGHAT and CDR2 FQNNGV. The CDR3 contains 15 residues.

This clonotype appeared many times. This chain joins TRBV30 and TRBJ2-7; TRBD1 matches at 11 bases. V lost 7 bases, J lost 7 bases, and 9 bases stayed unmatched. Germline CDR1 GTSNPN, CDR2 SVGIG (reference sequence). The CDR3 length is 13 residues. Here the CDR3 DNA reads TGTGCCTCTAGGACAGGGGGCTTTGGGGAGCAGTACTTC. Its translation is CASRTGGFGEQYF.

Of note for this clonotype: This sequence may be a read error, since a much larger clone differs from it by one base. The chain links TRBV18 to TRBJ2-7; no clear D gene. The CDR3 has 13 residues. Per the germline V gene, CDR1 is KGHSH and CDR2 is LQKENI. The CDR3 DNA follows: TGTGCCAACTCACCTGCCAGCTCCTACGAGCAGTACTTC. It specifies CANSPASSYEQYF. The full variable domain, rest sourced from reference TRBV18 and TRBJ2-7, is NAGVMQNPRHLVRRRGQEARLRCSPMKGHSHVYWYRQLPEEGLKFMVYLQKENIIDESGMPKERFSAEFPKEGPSILRIQQVVRGDSAAYFCANSPASSYEQYFGPGTRLTVT.

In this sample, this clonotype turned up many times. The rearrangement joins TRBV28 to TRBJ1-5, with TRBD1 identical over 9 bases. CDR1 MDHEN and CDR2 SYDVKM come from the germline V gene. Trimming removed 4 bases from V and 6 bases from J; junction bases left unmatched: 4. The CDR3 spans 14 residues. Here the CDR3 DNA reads TGTGCCAGCAGTTCCGGGACAGGGCCTCAGCCCCAGCATTTT. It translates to CASSSGTGPQPQHF. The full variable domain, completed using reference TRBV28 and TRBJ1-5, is DVKVTQSSRYLVKRTGEKVFLECVQDMDHENMFWYRQDPGLGLRLIYFSYDVKMKEKGDIPEGYSVSREKKERFSLILESASTNQTSMYLCASSSGTGPQPQHFGDGTRLSIL.

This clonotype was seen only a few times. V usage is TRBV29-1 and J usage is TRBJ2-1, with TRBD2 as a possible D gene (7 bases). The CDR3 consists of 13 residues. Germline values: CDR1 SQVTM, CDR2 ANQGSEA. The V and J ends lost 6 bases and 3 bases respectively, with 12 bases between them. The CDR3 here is CSVEGGNYNEQFF. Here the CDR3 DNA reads TGCAGCGTCGAGGGGGGGAACTACAATGAGCAGTTCTTC.

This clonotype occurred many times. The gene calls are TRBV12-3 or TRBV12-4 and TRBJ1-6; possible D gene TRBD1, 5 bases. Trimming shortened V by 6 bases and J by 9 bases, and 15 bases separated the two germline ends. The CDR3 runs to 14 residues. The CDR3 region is CASSLTALGSPLHF. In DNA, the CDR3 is TGTGCCAGCAGCTTGACAGCCCTAGGTTCACCCCTCCACTTT.

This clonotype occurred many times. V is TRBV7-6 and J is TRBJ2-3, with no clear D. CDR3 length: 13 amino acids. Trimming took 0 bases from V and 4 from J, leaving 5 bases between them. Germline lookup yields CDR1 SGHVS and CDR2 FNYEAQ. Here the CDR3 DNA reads TGTGCCAGCAGCTTAGCGATAGCAGATACGCAGTATTTT. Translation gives CASSLAIADTQYF.

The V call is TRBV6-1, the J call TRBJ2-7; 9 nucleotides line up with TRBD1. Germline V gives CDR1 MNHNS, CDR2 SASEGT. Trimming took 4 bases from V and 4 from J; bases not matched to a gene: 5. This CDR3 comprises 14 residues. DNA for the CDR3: TGTGCCAGCAGTGGGGGACAGGGTAATTACGAGCAGTACTTC. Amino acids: CASSGGQGNYEQYF.

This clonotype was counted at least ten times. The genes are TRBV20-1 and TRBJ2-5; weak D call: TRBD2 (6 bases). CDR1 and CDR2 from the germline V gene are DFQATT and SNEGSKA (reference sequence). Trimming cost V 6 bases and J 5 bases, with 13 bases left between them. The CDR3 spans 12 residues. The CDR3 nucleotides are TGCAGTGCGCCGGACTACGCGGAGACCCAGTACTTC. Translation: CSAPDYAETQYF.

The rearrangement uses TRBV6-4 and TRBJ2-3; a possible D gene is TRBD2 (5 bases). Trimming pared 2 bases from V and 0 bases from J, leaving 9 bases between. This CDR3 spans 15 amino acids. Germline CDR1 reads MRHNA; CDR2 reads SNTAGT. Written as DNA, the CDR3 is TGTGCCAGCAGTGACACTAGTGCTAGCACAGATACGCAGTATTTT. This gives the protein CASSDTSASTDTQYF.

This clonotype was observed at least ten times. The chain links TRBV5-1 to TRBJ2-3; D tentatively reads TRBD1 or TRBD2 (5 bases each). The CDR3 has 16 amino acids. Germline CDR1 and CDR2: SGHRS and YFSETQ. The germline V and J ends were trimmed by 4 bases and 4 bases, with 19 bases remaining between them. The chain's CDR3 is CASSPVLGALADTQYF. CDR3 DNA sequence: TGCGCCAGCAGCCCGGTCCTCGGGGCCCTCGCAGATACGCAGTATTTT.

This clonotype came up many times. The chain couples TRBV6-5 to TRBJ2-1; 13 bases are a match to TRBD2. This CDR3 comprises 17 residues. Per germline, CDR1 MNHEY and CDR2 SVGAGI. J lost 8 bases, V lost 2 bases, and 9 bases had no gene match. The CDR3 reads CASSYPRLAGGPYEQFF. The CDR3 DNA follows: TGTGCCAGCAGTTACCCCAGACTAGCGGGGGGCCCCTATGAGCAGTTCTTC.

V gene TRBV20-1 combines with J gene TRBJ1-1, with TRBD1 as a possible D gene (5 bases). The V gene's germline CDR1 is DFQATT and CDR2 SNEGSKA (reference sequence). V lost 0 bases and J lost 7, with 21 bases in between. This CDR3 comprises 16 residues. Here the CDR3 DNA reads TGCAGTGCTAGAGATTTTAGGGCGCCGATGGGGGGTGAAGCTTTCTTT. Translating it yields CSARDFRAPMGGEAFF.